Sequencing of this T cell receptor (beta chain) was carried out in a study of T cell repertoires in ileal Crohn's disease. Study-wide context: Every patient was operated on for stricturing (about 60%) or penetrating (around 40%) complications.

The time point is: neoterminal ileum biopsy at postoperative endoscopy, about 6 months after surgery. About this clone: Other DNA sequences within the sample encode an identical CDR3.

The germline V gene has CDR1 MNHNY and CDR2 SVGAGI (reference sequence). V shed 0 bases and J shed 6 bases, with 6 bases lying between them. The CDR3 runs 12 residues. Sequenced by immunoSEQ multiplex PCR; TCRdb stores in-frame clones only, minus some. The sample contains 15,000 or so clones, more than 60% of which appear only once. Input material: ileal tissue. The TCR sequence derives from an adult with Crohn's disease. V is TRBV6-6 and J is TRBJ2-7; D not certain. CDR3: CASSYSSGEQYF. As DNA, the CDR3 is TGTGCCAGCAGTTACTCAAGTGGCGAGCAGTACTTC.